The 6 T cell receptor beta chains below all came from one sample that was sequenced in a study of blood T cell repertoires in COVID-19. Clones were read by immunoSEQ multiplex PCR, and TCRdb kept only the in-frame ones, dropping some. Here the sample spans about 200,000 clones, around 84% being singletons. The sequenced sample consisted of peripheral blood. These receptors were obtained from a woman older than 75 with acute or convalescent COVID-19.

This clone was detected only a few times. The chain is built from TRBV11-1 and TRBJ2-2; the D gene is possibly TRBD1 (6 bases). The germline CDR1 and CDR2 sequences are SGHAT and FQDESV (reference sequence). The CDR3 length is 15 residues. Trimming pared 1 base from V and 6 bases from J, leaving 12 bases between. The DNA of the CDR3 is TGTGCCAGCAGCTTAGAAAGCGGACAGCCCGGGGAGCTGTTTTTT. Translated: CASSLESGQPGELFF.

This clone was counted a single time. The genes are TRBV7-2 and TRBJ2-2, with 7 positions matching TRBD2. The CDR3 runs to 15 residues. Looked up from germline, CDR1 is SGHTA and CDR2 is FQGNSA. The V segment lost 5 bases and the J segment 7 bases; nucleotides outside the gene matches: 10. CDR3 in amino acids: CASSATASGIGELFF. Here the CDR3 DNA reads TGTGCCAGCAGCGCGACAGCCAGCGGGATCGGGGAGCTGTTTTTT.

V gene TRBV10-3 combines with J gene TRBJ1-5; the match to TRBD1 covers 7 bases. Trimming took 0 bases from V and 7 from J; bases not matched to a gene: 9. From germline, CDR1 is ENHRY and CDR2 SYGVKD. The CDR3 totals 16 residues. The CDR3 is CAISESGQGGRQPQHF. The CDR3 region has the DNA TGTGCCATCAGTGAGTCCGGGCAGGGGGGTAGACAGCCCCAGCATTTT.

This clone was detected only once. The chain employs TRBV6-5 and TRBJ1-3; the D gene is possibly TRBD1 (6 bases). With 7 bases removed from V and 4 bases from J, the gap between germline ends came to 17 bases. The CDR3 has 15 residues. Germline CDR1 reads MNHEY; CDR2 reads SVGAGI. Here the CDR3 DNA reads TGTGCCAGCATCCCGTCCCTTGGACAGGGAAACACCATATATTTT. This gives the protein CASIPSLGQGNTIYF.

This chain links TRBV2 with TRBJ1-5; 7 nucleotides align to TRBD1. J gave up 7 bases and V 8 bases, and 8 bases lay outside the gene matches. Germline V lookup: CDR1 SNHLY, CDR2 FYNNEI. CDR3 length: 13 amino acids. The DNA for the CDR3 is TGTGCCAGCCAAACAGGGGCACGGCAGCCCCAGCATTTT. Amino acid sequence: CASQTGARQPQHF.

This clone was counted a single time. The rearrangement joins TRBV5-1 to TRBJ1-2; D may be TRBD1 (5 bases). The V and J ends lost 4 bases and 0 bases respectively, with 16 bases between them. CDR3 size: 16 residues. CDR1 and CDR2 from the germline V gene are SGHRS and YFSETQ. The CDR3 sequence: CASSHYTQATNYGYTF. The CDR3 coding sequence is TGCGCCAGCAGCCATTATACACAGGCGACTAACTATGGCTACACCTTC.